This record covers a single TCR beta chain. Its antigen is undetermined. Time point denoted: sample taken at primary tumor resection. These data originate in a study of spatial heterogeneity in lung cancer. The CDR3 is made up of 13 amino acids. In germline, CDR1 is SGHTA, CDR2 FQGNSA. V dropped 4 bases and J dropped 0 bases, with 6 bases sitting between them. TCRdb redid the calling of the 5' RACE reads with MiXCR, one entry per CDR3 protein. In the table there are about 850 distinct CDR3 sequences, roughly two thirds of which are singletons. General study results and limits: Mutation counts in tumors were tracked by counts of expanded intratumoral alpha and beta TCRs.

Source: lung tumor tissue, taken at surgery. This TCR was sampled from a male donor with early-stage non-small cell lung cancer. The chain couples TRBV7-2 to TRBJ1-1; D is unresolved. The CDR3 DNA reads TGTGCCAGCAGCTCTTACCTGAACACTGAAGCTTTCTTT. It yields the protein CASSSYLNTEAFF.